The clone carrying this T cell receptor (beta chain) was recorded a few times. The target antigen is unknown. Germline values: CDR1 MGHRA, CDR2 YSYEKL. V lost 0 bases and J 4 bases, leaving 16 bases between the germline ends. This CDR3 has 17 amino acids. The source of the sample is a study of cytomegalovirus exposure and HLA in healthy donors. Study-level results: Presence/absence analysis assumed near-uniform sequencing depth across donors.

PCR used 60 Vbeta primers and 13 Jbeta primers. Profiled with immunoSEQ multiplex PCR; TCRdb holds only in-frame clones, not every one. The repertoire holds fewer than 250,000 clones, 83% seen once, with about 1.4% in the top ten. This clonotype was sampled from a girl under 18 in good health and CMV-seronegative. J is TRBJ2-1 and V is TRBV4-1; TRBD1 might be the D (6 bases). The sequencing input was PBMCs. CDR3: CASSQDVTGNFYNEQFF. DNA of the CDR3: TGCGCCAGCAGCCAAGATGTTACAGGGAATTTTTACAATGAGCAGTTCTTC.